A selection of T cell receptor beta chains follows, all from one sample in a study of T cells after yellow fever vaccination. TCRdb passed the 5' RACE reads through MiXCR, listing each CDR3 protein once. The sample carries 100,000 to 150,000 distinct CDR3 sequences, around 7.7% recorded once. Specimen: CD4+ T cells sorted from PBMCs, collected roughly 10 days after the first yellow fever vaccination. All receptors derive from a man between 18 and 29 years old who received the YFV17D yellow fever vaccine. Both conserved end residues are part of each CDR3. D genes are given only for firm matches. Size tells how often a clone was seen (once, few, many) or the class of an expanded clone, and some rows leave it out.

D gene,clone size,V gene,J gene,CDR3 protein,CDR3 DNA
-,many,TRBV2,TRBJ1-1,CASSVVRAAEAFF,TGTGCCAGCAGTGTGGTCAGGGCGGCTGAAGCTTTCTTT
-,many,TRBV5-1,TRBJ2-1,CASSLGSAYNEQFF,TGCGCCAGCAGCTTGGGGAGCGCCTACAATGAGCAGTTCTTC
-,few,TRBV20-1,TRBJ1-5,CSATQGGTQHF,TGCAGTGCTACACAAGGCGGGACCCAGCATTTT
-,few,TRBV19,TRBJ2-2,CASSMDTGELFF,TGTGCCAGTAGTATGGACACCGGGGAGCTGTTTTTT
TRBD2,-,TRBV12-3/TRBV12-4,TRBJ2-1,CASRGLAGGASSYNEQFF,TGTGCCAGCAGGGGACTAGCGGGGGGCGCGAGCTCCTACAATGAGCAGTTCTTC
TRBD2,-,TRBV20-1,TRBJ2-3,CSALVPSGGADTQYF,TGCAGTGCGCTAGTACCCAGCGGGGGAGCAGATACGCAGTATTTT
TRBD1,-,TRBV10-1,TRBJ2-3,CASSDYRTGGPDTQYF,TGCGCCAGCAGTGATTACCGGACAGGGGGTCCAGATACGCAGTATTTT
-,-,TRBV30,TRBJ1-5,CAWTRQVGEPQHF,TGTGCCTGGACCCGTCAGGTGGGTGAGCCCCAGCATTTT
-,many,TRBV5-1,TRBJ2-2,CASKLSDTGELFF,TGCGCCAGCAAACTCAGTGACACCGGGGAGCTGTTTTTT
-,many,TRBV7-2,TRBJ1-6,CASSLRIISISPLHF,TGTGCCAGCAGCTTACGGATCATCTCAATTTCACCCCTCCACTTT
TRBD1,many,TRBV10-3,TRBJ2-7,CAISDRGTGAYEQYF,TGTGCCATCAGTGACAGGGGGACAGGGGCATACGAGCAGTACTTC
TRBD2,few,TRBV4-2,TRBJ2-5,CASSQARSGGAGETQYF,TGTGCCAGCAGCCAAGCACGGAGCGGGGGGGCCGGGGAGACCCAGTACTTC
-,-,TRBV24-1,TRBJ2-2,CAAIDSAGELFF,TGTGCCGCCATTGATTCAGCCGGGGAGCTGTTTTTT
-,many,TRBV11-2,TRBJ1-5,CASSLGVGGSNQPQHF,TGTGCCAGCAGCTTAGGGGTCGGCGGGAGCAATCAGCCCCAGCATTTT
-,-,TRBV5-4,TRBJ2-2,CASGATTVNTGELFF,TGTGCCAGCGGGGCGACTACCGTGAACACCGGGGAGCTGTTTTTT
-,many,TRBV7-9,TRBJ2-5,CASSPLGRPEETQYF,TGTGCCAGCAGCCCCCTCGGACGGCCAGAAGAGACCCAGTACTTC
-,many,TRBV20-1,TRBJ2-5,CSAKAPAVRSETQYF,TGCAGTGCTAAAGCCCCCGCAGTTAGAAGCGAGACCCAGTACTTC
-,many,TRBV4-2,TRBJ2-7,CANQGYEQYF,TGTGCCAACCAGGGCTACGAGCAGTACTTC
-,-,TRBV7-1,TRBJ1-1,CASSPGLVWGHGTEAFF,TGTGCCAGCAGCCCCGGGCTCGTCTGGGGGCACGGCACTGAAGCTTTCTTT
-,many,TRBV6-1,TRBJ2-3,CASTTQVGDTQYF,TGTGCCAGCACCACCCAGGTGGGGGATACGCAGTATTTT
-,many,TRBV21-1,TRBJ2-3,CASSDPPDTQYF,TGTGCCAGCAGTGACCCCCCAGATACGCAGTATTTT
TRBD1,few,TRBV6-1,TRBJ1-5,CASRLRATGRPNQPQHF,TGTGCCAGCAGACTAAGGGCGACAGGGAGGCCCAATCAGCCCCAGCATTTT
-,many,TRBV7-9,TRBJ2-7,CASSLVPYEQYF,TGTGCCAGCAGCCTGGTACCCTACGAGCAGTACTTC
-,many,TRBV20-1,TRBJ1-1,CSASGTTEAFF,TGCAGTGCTTCAGGGACCACTGAAGCTTTCTTT
-,-,TRBV7-9,TRBJ2-7,CARGPGTLYEQYF,TGTGCCAGGGGCCCCGGGACCCTCTACGAGCAGTACTTC
-,many,TRBV2,TRBJ1-5,CASSGPGGNQPQHF,TGTGCCAGCAGTGGACCAGGGGGCAATCAGCCCCAGCATTTT
-,once,TRBV12-3/TRBV12-4,TRBJ1-4,CASRDRLSEKLFF,TGTGCCAGCAGAGACAGGCTAAGTGAAAAACTGTTTTTT
TRBD2,many,TRBV5-6,TRBJ2-3,CASSWGGSTDTQYF,TGTGCCAGCAGCTGGGGGGGAAGCACAGATACGCAGTATTTT
-,few,TRBV7-9,TRBJ2-7,CASSSPSRQYF,TGTGCCAGCAGCTCCCCGTCCCGGCAGTACTTC
TRBD2,many,TRBV7-2,TRBJ2-3,CASSPRLANTDTQYF,TGTGCCAGCAGCCCTAGACTAGCTAACACAGATACGCAGTATTTT
-,many,TRBV6-1,TRBJ2-5,CASREKARETQYF,TGTGCCAGCAGGGAAAAAGCGAGGGAGACCCAGTACTTC
TRBD1,-,TRBV5-1,TRBJ2-3,CASSSGDRGSDTQYF,TGCGCCAGCAGCTCTGGGGACAGGGGGTCCGATACGCAGTATTTT
-,many,TRBV7-2,TRBJ2-7,CASSSEAGRAYEQYF,TGTGCCAGCAGCTCAGAGGCGGGCAGGGCCTACGAGCAGTACTTC
-,many,TRBV29-1,TRBJ2-2,CSARRNTGELFF,TGCAGCGCCCGTCGGAACACCGGGGAGCTGTTTTTT
-,few,TRBV28,TRBJ1-4,CASSPTADMGKLFF,TGTGCCAGCAGTCCTACCGCCGACATGGGAAAACTGTTTTTT
TRBD1,many,TRBV7-2,TRBJ1-2,CASSPGTAFWGYTF,TGTGCCAGCAGCCCGGGGACAGCGTTCTGGGGCTACACCTTC
-,many,TRBV29-1,TRBJ1-5,CSVAGGDPNQPQHF,TGCAGCGTTGCGGGGGGAGACCCCAATCAGCCCCAGCATTTT